This record covers a single T cell receptor (beta chain). This CDR3 is 14 amino acids long. V lost 4 bases, J lost 0 bases, and 2 bases stayed unmatched. Germline assignment: CDR1 SGHDT and CDR2 YYEEEE. These data are taken from a study of blood T cell repertoires in COVID-19. Turning to the study itself: The origin of the acute and convalescent COVID-19 samples was the United States, Italy and Spain. Sources were T cells, B-cell-depleted T cells, or PBMCs; the material itself was cDNA or gDNA.

The authors' processing: Reference gene primer amplification gave nucleated cell count estimates. Some clones are missing from TCRdb's copy, which holds only in-frame ones; the method was immunoSEQ multiplex PCR. That table gives V, J and clone size, and the DNA gave D and trimming. Here the sample spans roughly 180,000 clones, more than 85% being singletons. The source of this sequence is a man between 65 and 85 years old with active or convalescent COVID-19. V gene TRBV5-6 combines with J gene TRBJ2-7, with 9 bases aligning to TRBD1. Input material: peripheral blood. The CDR3 DNA sequence: TGTGCCAGCAGCGGACAGGGGAGCTCCTACGAGCAGTACTTC. This codes for CASSGQGSSYEQYF.